A single sample gave rise to the 28 T cell receptor beta chains below, sequenced in a study of CD8+ T cells in alopecia areata. Extracted from the samples, RNA was reverse transcribed into cDNA to serve as the sequencing template. Repertoires were generated with immunoSEQ multiplex PCR, while TCRdb's copy carries only in-frame clones and drops some. The sample has about 97,000 clones, about two fifths seen once. Material: CD4+ T cells sorted from blood. These receptors came from a human donor with alopecia areata.

This chain connects TRBV6-6 to TRBJ1-1; 7 nucleotides match TRBD1. CDR1 and CDR2 from the germline V gene are MNHNY and SVGAGI (reference sequence). CDR3 length equals 15 residues. Trimming cost V 5 bases and J 4 bases; bases outside gene matches: 10. The CDR3 bases are TGTGCCAGCAGTCCCCGGGACAGCAGACTCACTGAAGCTTTCTTT. It translates to CASSPRDSRLTEAFF.

This chain links TRBV29-1 with TRBJ1-1, with no clear D. Between the trimmed V and J ends, which lost 7 bases and 4 bases, there was a span of 10 bases. CDR3 length: 11 amino acids. CDR1 is SQVTM and CDR2 is ANQGSEA in the germline V gene. CDR3 sequence (DNA): TGCAGCGCAAGTTTAGGCACTGAAGCTTTCTTT. Its protein is CSASLGTEAFF.

This clone has only a few counts. The chain links TRBV28 to TRBJ1-1; D not certain. Germline V gene sequence: CDR1 MDHEN, CDR2 SYDVKM. This CDR3 region has 14 residues. V lost 2 bases and J 2 bases, leaving 9 bases between the germline ends. For the CDR3, the DNA is TGTGCCAGCAGTTTAATTGGCCGAAACACTGAAGCTTTCTTT. Residues: CASSLIGRNTEAFF.

A few counts support this clone. The genes are TRBV7-9 and TRBJ1-1; weak D call: TRBD1 (5 bases). The ends were cut back, 2 bases at V and 5 bases at J, with 12 bases in the middle. CDR1 and CDR2 (germline): SEHNR, FQNEAQ (reference sequence). This CDR3 spans 14 amino acids. The DNA of the CDR3 is TGTGCCAGCAGCTTAACCAGGGTGAGGACTGAAGCTTTCTTT. Its translation: CASSLTRVRTEAFF.

The rearrangement uses TRBV27 and TRBJ1-6, with 10 nucleotides matching TRBD1. Germline V gene sequence: CDR1 MNHEY, CDR2 SMNVEV (reference sequence). V gave up 8 bases and J gave up 9 bases; unmatched junction bases: 4. There are 13 residues in the CDR3. The CDR3: CASAGTGVSPLHF. The CDR3 DNA follows: TGTGCCAGCGCCGGGACAGGGGTTTCACCCCTCCACTTT.

J is TRBJ2-3 and V is TRBV5-1, with 7 bases fitting TRBD2. The CDR3 extends over 16 amino acids. Per germline, CDR1 SGHRS and CDR2 YFSETQ. The V and J ends lost 6 bases and 8 bases, in that order; junction bases with no gene match: 18. The CDR3 spells CASTAVGGGPPATQYF. Here the CDR3 DNA reads TGCGCCAGCACTGCGGTAGGCGGGGGTCCCCCGGCTACGCAGTATTTT.

The chain recombines TRBV30 with TRBJ1-1, with TRBD1 identical over 7 bases. Germline assignment: CDR1 GTSNPN and CDR2 SVGIG (reference sequence). Trimming took 3 bases from V and 10 from J; bases not matched to a gene: 11. The length of the CDR3 is 13 residues. The CDR3 region has the DNA TGTGCCTGGAGAATACAGGGGCTGGTAGGAGCTTTCTTT. Amino acids: CAWRIQGLVGAFF.

This clone was seen a few times. The chain uses TRBV9 and TRBJ2-7; 14 bases line up with TRBD2. The junction had 13 bases not matched to a gene; V was cut back by 2 bases and J by 0 bases. The germline CDR1 and CDR2 sequences are SGDLS and YYNGEE. This CDR3 is 20 amino acids long. The CDR3 DNA is TGTGCCAGCAGCGTTATTTACCGGACTAGCGGGGGGCCAAGCTCCTACGAGCAGTACTTC. Translation: CASSVIYRTSGGPSSYEQYF.

The genes are TRBV29-1 and TRBJ1-2; weak D call: TRBD1 (6 bases). This CDR3 spans 12 amino acids. Germline V gene data show CDR1 as SQVTM and CDR2 as ANQGSEA. The V and J ends lost 2 bases and 4 bases respectively, with 8 bases between them. The CDR3 loop reads CSVERTVYGYTF. In DNA, the CDR3 is TGCAGCGTTGAAAGGACAGTCTATGGCTACACCTTC. Variable domain in full (rest from reference TRBV29-1 and TRBJ1-2): SAVISQKPSRDICQRGTSLTIQCQVDSQVTMMFWYRQQPGQSLTLIATANQGSEATYESGFVIDKFPISRPNLTFSTLTVSNMSPEDSSIYLCSVERTVYGYTFGSGTRLTVV.

This chain connects TRBV4-1 to TRBJ2-5; no clear D gene. V lost 1 base to trimming and J lost 5 bases, with 14 bases between them. Germline lookup yields CDR1 MGHRA and CDR2 YSYEKL. The CDR3 has 15 amino acids. The CDR3 is CASSQGALGTETQYF. CDR3 bases: TGCGCCAGCAGCCAAGGGGCCCTGGGCACGGAGACCCAGTACTTC.

This clone has only a few counts. This chain links TRBV29-1 with TRBJ1-3, with D maybe TRBD1 (5 bases). Trimming removed 3 bases from V and 3 bases from J, with 6 bases in between. This CDR3 has 12 residues. Germline CDR1 and CDR2: SQVTM and ANQGSEA. The CDR3 DNA reads TGCAGCGTTGACGGGGGTGGAAACACCATATATTTT. Amino acid sequence: CSVDGGGNTIYF.

In this sample, this clone turned up a few times. CDR3 DNA sequence: TGCAGCGTTGTTTTCCCGGTTTCCCCAGATACGCAGTATTTT. It specifies CSVVFPVSPDTQYF. The gene calls are TRBV29-1 and TRBJ2-3; no clear D. Germline lookup yields CDR1 SQVTM and CDR2 ANQGSEA. This CDR3 contains 14 residues. Trimming removed 4 bases from V and 4 bases from J, with 15 bases in between.

This clone was found a few times. The rearrangement joins TRBV5-4 to TRBJ1-2; TRBD1 matches 9 bases. Per the germline V gene, CDR1 is SGHNT and CDR2 is YYREEE (reference sequence). This CDR3 region has 15 residues. V was clipped by 4 bases and J by 2 bases; unmatched bases: 6. The CDR3 nucleotides read TGTGCCAGCAGCGTGGGACAGGGCAGGAACTATGGCTACACCTTC. Its protein product is CASSVGQGRNYGYTF.

The chain links TRBV30 to TRBJ2-1; possible D gene TRBD2, 5 bases. The CDR3 is 11 amino acids. V was pared by 1 base and J by 7 bases, with 5 bases between. CDR1 is GTSNPN and CDR2 is SVGIG in the germline V gene (reference sequence). Written as DNA, the CDR3 is TGTGCCTGGAGTGGCGGGAATGAGCAGTTCTTC. It is translated as CAWSGGNEQFF.

This chain joins TRBV5-1 and TRBJ1-5, with D possibly being TRBD1 (5 bases). The CDR3 consists of 14 residues. CDR1 and CDR2 (germline): SGHRS, YFSETQ. Between the trimmed V and J ends, which lost 0 bases and 1 base, there was a span of 5 bases. CDR3 DNA sequence: TGCGCCAGCAGCTTGGGGGGGAGCAATCAGCCCCAGCATTTT. It yields the protein CASSLGGSNQPQHF.

This clone was detected only a few times. The chain joins TRBV6-5 to TRBJ2-2; D is uncertain. The CDR3 has 14 residues. The V gene lost 6 bases and the J gene lost 5 bases, with 13 bases spanning the gap. Germline loops: CDR1 MNHEY, CDR2 SVGAGI. The chain's CDR3 is CASSLNRGTGELFF. The CDR3 nucleotides are TGTGCCAGCAGCCTTAACAGAGGAACCGGGGAGCTGTTTTTT.

This clone was counted only a few times. This chain links TRBV29-1 with TRBJ1-1; D possibly corresponds to TRBD1 (5 bases). This CDR3 has 13 residues. Germline CDR1 and CDR2: SQVTM and ANQGSEA. V was clipped by 6 bases and J by 1 base, with 12 bases between them. The CDR3 DNA reads as TGCAGCGTCGCCGGGGCCCAGAACACTGAAGCTTTCTTT. This codes for CSVAGAQNTEAFF.

The chain links TRBV5-6 to TRBJ1-5, with 7 bases matching TRBD1. Germline CDR1 reads SGHDT; CDR2 reads YYEEEE. V shed 2 bases, J shed 2 bases, and the junction held 4 bases outside the gene matches. The CDR3 covers 15 residues. The CDR3 loop reads CASSFDRAGNQPQHF. The DNA of the CDR3 is TGTGCCAGCAGCTTCGACAGGGCCGGCAATCAGCCCCAGCATTTT.

This chain connects TRBV23-1 to TRBJ2-7, with 8 nucleotides matching TRBD1. TRBV23-1 has ORF status, its function being uncertain. Trimming removed 2 bases from V and 3 bases from J; junction bases left unmatched: 9. This CDR3 is built from 16 residues. The CDR3 region has the DNA TGCGCCAGCAGTCAACCTGGGGGACAGGCCTACTACGAGCAGTACTTC. Amino acids: CASSQPGGQAYYEQYF.

Worth noting for this clone: Germline and junction disagree at one end, which may indicate a read error. V gene TRBV4-1 combines with J gene TRBJ1-2; D is uncertain. The V gene's germline CDR1 is MGHRA and CDR2 YSYEKL. The CDR3 is made up of 11 amino acids. CDR3 bases: TGCGCCAGCAGCCAAGATACAGTTTTGTTCTTC. Encoded protein: CASSQDTVLFF.

The chain recombines TRBV6-5 with TRBJ1-2; D unclear. The CDR3 sequence is 12 residues long. Germline lookup yields CDR1 MNHEY and CDR2 SVGAGI. Trimming took off 8 bases at V and 0 bases at J, with 7 bases between the two ends. As DNA, the CDR3 is TGTGCCAGCCGTGACACTAACTATGGCTACACCTTC. Residues: CASRDTNYGYTF.

The rearrangement uses TRBV7-9 and TRBJ2-1, with a possible D match to TRBD1 (5 bases). Per the germline V gene, CDR1 is SEHNR and CDR2 is FQNEAQ (reference sequence). The CDR3 sequence is 12 residues long. V gave up 2 bases and J gave up 6 bases, with 5 bases separating them. CDR3 sequence reads: CASSLQGNEQFF. The CDR3, as DNA: TGTGCCAGCAGCTTACAGGGCAATGAGCAGTTCTTC.

The rearrangement uses TRBV30 and TRBJ2-7; no firm D call. This CDR3 has 11 amino acids. V dropped 1 base and J dropped 3 bases, with 4 bases sitting between them. CDR1 GTSNPN and CDR2 SVGIG come from the germline V gene (reference sequence). CDR3 sequence: CAWSARYEQYF. CDR3 nucleotide sequence: TGTGCCTGGAGTGCCCGCTACGAGCAGTACTTC. The full variable domain, rest sourced from reference TRBV30 and TRBJ2-7, is SQTIHQWPATLVQPVGSPLSLECTVEGTSNPNLYWYRQAAGRGLQLLFYSVGIGQISSEVPQNLSASRPQDRQFILSSKKLLLSDSGFYLCAWSARYEQYFGPGTRLTVT.

This clone came up a few times. This rearrangement joins TRBV2 to TRBJ2-5, with 10 bases identical to TRBD2. With V trimmed by 8 bases and J by 2 bases, 5 bases remained unmatched. The CDR3 has 14 amino acids. Germline V gives CDR1 SNHLY, CDR2 FYNNEI. The CDR3 DNA reads TGTGCCAGCGGCTGGGGACTAGCGCAAGAGACCCAGTACTTC. Amino acids: CASGWGLAQETQYF.

The chain employs TRBV2 and TRBJ2-3; 15 bases match TRBD2. The CDR3 totals 17 residues. Germline CDR1 SNHLY, CDR2 FYNNEI. V trimming: 6 bases; J trimming: 2 bases; junction bases outside the gene matches: 6. CDR3 region: CASSAGTSGRHTDTQYF. CDR3 in DNA: TGTGCCAGCAGCGCCGGGACTAGCGGGAGGCACACAGATACGCAGTATTTT.

The chain recombines TRBV29-1 with TRBJ1-2; TRBD1 agrees at 8 bases. With V trimmed by 7 bases and J by 7 bases, 14 bases remained unmatched. This CDR3 region has 14 residues. Germline V gene sequence: CDR1 SQVTM, CDR2 ANQGSEA. CDR3 coding DNA: TGCAGCGGACTGCCGGGCAGGGGGCTAGGTGGCTACACCTTC. Its protein is CSGLPGRGLGGYTF.

The chain joins TRBV29-1 to TRBJ2-7; D gene ambiguous. CDR3 length equals 11 residues. V was shortened by 6 bases and J by 4 bases, with 10 bases between the two germline ends. Germline CDR1 and CDR2: SQVTM and ANQGSEA. The CDR3 DNA is TGCAGCGTGTATTTCCGTTACGAGCAGTACTTC. Amino acid sequence: CSVYFRYEQYF.

The J gene is TRBJ2-5, the V gene TRBV28; 8 bases are shared with TRBD2. With 6 bases clipped from V and 2 bases from J, the junction kept 11 bases outside the gene matches. In germline, CDR1 is MDHEN, CDR2 SYDVKM. This CDR3 has 16 amino acids. CDR3 in DNA: TGTGCCAGCAGCGACGTATGGGGGACTAGACAAGAGACCCAGTACTTC. Protein product: CASSDVWGTRQETQYF.